The 5 T cell receptor beta chains reported below all come from one sample, sequenced in a study of immune evolution from preneoplasia to lung adenocarcinoma. The data were produced by immunoSEQ multiplex PCR, yet TCRdb's version contains in-frame clones alone and is incomplete. Of around 8,000 clones in the sample, approximately 81% were seen once. The sequenced sample consisted of FFPE invasive lung adenocarcinoma tissue. The receptors stem from a person aged 45 to 59 with lung adenocarcinoma.

This clone was observed a single time. V is TRBV30 and J is TRBJ1-4, with TRBD1 as a possible D gene (6 bases). Between the trimmed V and J ends, which lost 3 bases and 8 bases, there was a span of 16 bases. The CDR3 sequence is 14 residues long. Germline V lookup: CDR1 GTSNPN, CDR2 SVGIG (reference sequence). CDR3 bases: TGTGCCTGGAGGAGGGGGGGCGTTGGGGAAAAACTGTTTTTT. Its protein is CAWRRGGVGEKLFF.

The chain has TRBV28 and TRBJ2-3; the D gene could be TRBD1 or TRBD2 (5 bases each). Germline V gives CDR1 MDHEN, CDR2 SYDVKM. The CDR3 loop spans 14 amino acids. Trimming shortened V by 8 bases and J by 1 base, and 13 bases separated the two germline ends. The CDR3 coding sequence is TGTGCCAGCGACGGGACGGCACGCACAGATACGCAGTATTTT. Encoded protein: CASDGTARTDTQYF.

V is TRBV5-1 and J is TRBJ2-3, with 9 bases identical to TRBD2. Germline-derived CDR1 and CDR2 are SGHRS and YFSETQ. The CDR3 loop spans 14 amino acids. Unmatched junction bases numbered 6, after V lost 5 bases and J lost 5 bases. CDR3 sequence reads: CASSAGGPQDTQYF. CDR3 nucleotides: TGCGCCAGCAGTGCGGGGGGGCCTCAAGATACGCAGTATTTT.

This chain uses TRBV19 with TRBJ2-7; weak D call: TRBD2 (6 bases). This CDR3 is built from 18 residues. V was clipped by 5 bases and J by 2 bases, with 25 bases between them. Germline lookup yields CDR1 LNHDA and CDR2 SQIVND (reference sequence). CDR3 sequence: CASSRRTEGYSKPYEQYF. DNA of the CDR3: TGTGCCAGTAGTCGTCGGACGGAGGGTTACTCCAAGCCCTACGAGCAGTACTTC.

This chain joins TRBV28 and TRBJ1-1; 9 bases are a match to TRBD1. The CDR3 is made up of 14 amino acids. V lost 1 base to trimming and J lost 6 bases; unmatched junction nucleotides: 3. Germline V gives CDR1 MDHEN, CDR2 SYDVKM. The CDR3 nucleotides are TGTGCCAGCAGTTTATACGGGACAGGGTCTGAAGCTTTCTTT. Translation: CASSLYGTGSEAFF.